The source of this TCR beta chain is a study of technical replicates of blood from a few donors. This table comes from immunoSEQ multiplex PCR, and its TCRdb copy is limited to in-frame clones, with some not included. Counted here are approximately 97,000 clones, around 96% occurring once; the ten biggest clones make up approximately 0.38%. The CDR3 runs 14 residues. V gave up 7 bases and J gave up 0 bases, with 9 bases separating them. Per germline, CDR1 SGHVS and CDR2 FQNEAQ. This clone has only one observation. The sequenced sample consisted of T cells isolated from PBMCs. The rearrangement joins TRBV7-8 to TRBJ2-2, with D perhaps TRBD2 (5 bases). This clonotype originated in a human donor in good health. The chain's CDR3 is CASTRTANTGELFF. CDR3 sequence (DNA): TGTGCCAGCACTAGGACTGCGAACACCGGGGAGCTGTTTTTT. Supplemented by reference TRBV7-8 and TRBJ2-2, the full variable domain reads GAGVSQSPRYKVAKRGQDVALRCDPISGHVSLFWYQQALGQGPEFLTYFQNEAQLDKSGLPSDRFFAERPEGSVSTLKIQRTQQEDSAVYLCASTRTANTGELFFGEGSRLTVL.